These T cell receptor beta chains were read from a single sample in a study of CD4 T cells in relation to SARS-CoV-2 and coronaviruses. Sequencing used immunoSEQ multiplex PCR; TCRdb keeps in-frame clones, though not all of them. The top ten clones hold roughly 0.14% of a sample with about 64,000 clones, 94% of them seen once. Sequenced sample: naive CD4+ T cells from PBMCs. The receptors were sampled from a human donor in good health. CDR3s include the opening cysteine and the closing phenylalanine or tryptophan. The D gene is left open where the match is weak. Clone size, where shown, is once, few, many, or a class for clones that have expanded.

TGTGCCAGTAGTAGGGCCAGGGAATATAGCAATCAGCCCCAGCATTTT	CASSRAREYSNQPQHF	-	TRBV19	TRBJ1-5	-	16
TGTGCCAGCAGCTTGGGCGGAGACTACGAGCAGTACTTC	CASSLGGDYEQYF	-	TRBV7-3	TRBJ2-7	-	13
TGTGCCAGCACACTCGCCGGGACAGGGAGAAGGGAGCAGTACTTC	CASTLAGTGRREQYF	-	TRBV28	TRBJ2-7	TRBD1	15
TGTGCCAGCAGCCAAGAAGGGGCTAGCCGTTCAAATGAGCAGTTCTTC	CASSQEGASRSNEQFF	-	TRBV3-1/TRBV3-2	TRBJ2-1	-	16
TGTGCCAGCGTACAGGTCGGGGGGACTGAAGCTTTCTTT	CASVQVGGTEAFF	-	TRBV28	TRBJ1-1	-	13
TGTGCCAGCAGCCAAGGGATAAGGGGCAATCAGCCCCAGCATTTT	CASSQGIRGNQPQHF	-	TRBV11-2	TRBJ1-5	-	15
TGTGCCAGCAGTTTCACTAGCGGGAGCTCCTACAATGAGCAGTTCTTC	CASSFTSGSSYNEQFF	once	TRBV11-2	TRBJ2-1	TRBD2	16
TGTGCCAGCAGCGGGGGGACTAGCGGGATGATGAGCACAGATACGCAGTATTTT	CASSGGTSGMMSTDTQYF	-	TRBV9	TRBJ2-3	TRBD2	18
TGTGCCAGCAGTTACATAGCCGGGACAGGGTCCTACTACGAGCAGTACTTC	CASSYIAGTGSYYEQYF	-	TRBV27	TRBJ2-7	TRBD1	17
TGTGCCAGCAGTTTTTGGCTAGCGGGAGGTTCCTACAATGAGCAGTTCTTC	CASSFWLAGGSYNEQFF	once	TRBV28	TRBJ2-1	TRBD2	17
TGTGCCAGCTCACCCCTGCCTAGCGGGAGGGGGAGCTCCTACAATGAGCAGTTCTTC	CASSPLPSGRGSSYNEQFF	-	TRBV18	TRBJ2-1	TRBD2	19
TGTGCCAGCAGCGAGACTAGCCGTACCGAGCAGTACTTC	CASSETSRTEQYF	-	TRBV5-6	TRBJ2-7	TRBD2	13
TGTGCCAGCAAGGGGAGGGAAGCAACTAATGAAAAACTGTTTTTT	CASKGREATNEKLFF	-	TRBV2	TRBJ1-4	-	15
TGTGCCAGCAGTTTAATCGGGACAGGGAACACCGGGGAGCTGTTTTTT	CASSLIGTGNTGELFF	once	TRBV28	TRBJ2-2	TRBD1	16
TGTGCCAGCTCACCCTGGGACGGCACAGATACGCAGTATTTT	CASSPWDGTDTQYF	-	TRBV18	TRBJ2-3	-	14
TGTGCCAGCAGCTTACAGGACTACACTGAAGCTTTCTTT	CASSLQDYTEAFF	-	TRBV7-2	TRBJ1-1	-	13
TGTGCCACCAGTGATTCGCGTACAGCTAATGAAAAACTGTTTTTT	CATSDSRTANEKLFF	-	TRBV24-1	TRBJ1-4	-	15
TGTGCCAGCAGCGTAAGCGGGAGGGGCATGAACACTGAAGCTTTCTTT	CASSVSGRGMNTEAFF	-	TRBV9	TRBJ1-1	-	16
TGTGCCAGCAGCGACCCGACAGGGGCTGGTGTCACTGAAGCTTTCTTT	CASSDPTGAGVTEAFF	-	TRBV11-2	TRBJ1-1	TRBD1	16
TGCAGCGGCCGAATTACGACTGGGGAGACCCAGTACTTC	CSGRITTGETQYF	-	TRBV29-1	TRBJ2-5	-	13
TGTGCCAGCAGTTACGATCGAAGTACCAACTATGGCTACACCTTC	CASSYDRSTNYGYTF	-	TRBV6-5	TRBJ1-2	-	15
TGTGCCAGCAGTTACGAACAGAGCTCTGGGGCCAACGTCCTGACTTTC	CASSYEQSSGANVLTF	-	TRBV6-5	TRBJ2-6	-	16
TGTGCCAGTACTGGGGGCCAACAGTTGGCAGATACGCAGTATTTT	CASTGGQQLADTQYF	-	TRBV6-5	TRBJ2-3	-	15
TGTGCCAGCAGCTCCTCGGACAGCTCTGGAAACACCATATATTTT	CASSSSDSSGNTIYF	-	TRBV7-9	TRBJ1-3	-	15
TGTGCCAGCAGGGAACTAGCGGGAGGGCCAGGCAATGAGCAGTTCTTC	CASRELAGGPGNEQFF	-	TRBV3-1/TRBV3-2	TRBJ2-1	TRBD2	16
TGTGCCAGCCTCCGGACACGTAATGAAAAACTGTTTTTT	CASLRTRNEKLFF	-	TRBV6-6	TRBJ1-4	-	13
TGCGCCAGCAGCTTGAAGGGCCGCTCGGGCGATGAGCAGTTCTTC	CASSLKGRSGDEQFF	-	TRBV5-1	TRBJ2-1	-	15
TGTGCCAGCAGTCATAGGACAGGGGAACCCTCCTACAATGAGCAGTTCTTC	CASSHRTGEPSYNEQFF	once	TRBV28	TRBJ2-1	TRBD1	17
TGTGCCAGCAGTTACGTGGCAACTAATGAAAAACTGTTTTTT	CASSYVATNEKLFF	-	TRBV6-5	TRBJ1-4	-	14
TGTGCCAGCTCACCGGACAGGGCCTATAATTCACCCCTCCACTTT	CASSPDRAYNSPLHF	-	TRBV18	TRBJ1-6	TRBD1	15
TGCAGTGCTAGTGGAGGACTAGCGGGAGGGCCGGCCTACGAGCAGTACTTC	CSASGGLAGGPAYEQYF	-	TRBV20-1	TRBJ2-7	TRBD2	17
TGTGCCAGCAGTTCACCTCGACAGGGGTCCCTCACTGAAGCTTTCTTT	CASSSPRQGSLTEAFF	once	TRBV28	TRBJ1-1	TRBD1	16
TGTGCCAGCAGTTCACGAGGCGGGACAGGGGGAGAGACCCAGTACTTC	CASSSRGGTGGETQYF	once	TRBV9	TRBJ2-5	TRBD1	16
TGTGCCAGCAGCCAAGCCCAAGGTAGCGGGAAGTACAATGAGCAGTTCTTC	CASSQAQGSGKYNEQFF	-	TRBV4-2	TRBJ2-1	TRBD2	17
TGTGCCTGGAGTACGGACGGGGCAGATACGCAGTATTTT	CAWSTDGADTQYF	-	TRBV30	TRBJ2-3	-	13
TGTGCCAGCAGCTCCCCAGGGTTCGATGAGCAGTTCTTC	CASSSPGFDEQFF	-	TRBV7-2	TRBJ2-1	-	13
TGTGCCAGCAGTGAATATGGAGGTAGGGGCACTGAAGCTTTCTTT	CASSEYGGRGTEAFF	-	TRBV25-1	TRBJ1-1	-	15